This TCR beta chain emerged from a study of cytomegalovirus exposure and HLA in healthy donors. Regarding this clone: Antigen specificity is unknown.

Sequencing was performed with immunoSEQ multiplex PCR; in TCRdb, only in-frame clones are kept and a portion is missing. Among 100,000 to 150,000 clones, around 90% were seen once, and the ten largest hold roughly 2%. The V gene lost 3 bases and the J gene lost 2 bases, with 17 bases spanning the gap. CDR1 LNHDA and CDR2 SQIVND come from the germline V gene (reference sequence). The CDR3 covers 16 residues. Study outcomes and limitations: The investigators catalogued 150 to 200 TCR beta chains as cytomegalovirus-associated. Reports credit the classifier with highly specific, highly sensitive diagnosis of cytomegalovirus status.

The TCR sequence derives from a woman between 18 and 30 years old in good health and CMV-seronegative. The genes are TRBV19 and TRBJ2-7; possibly TRBD2 for D (6 bases). Sequencing was carried out using PBMCs. The CDR3 bases are TGTGCCAGTAGTATGGGCGGAGGCGGGATTGCCTACGAGCAGTACTTC. This codes for CASSMGGGGIAYEQYF.